Presented here are 17 T cell receptor beta chains from one specimen sequenced in a study of blood T cell repertoires in COVID-19. The method was immunoSEQ multiplex PCR; TCRdb's version includes in-frame clones alone and lacks a portion of them. The data hold 350,000 to 400,000 clones, with more than 70% observed a single time. Material for sequencing was PBMCs or T cells enriched from blood (not recorded which). The receptors were sampled from a man in his forties in a cohort exposed to, infected with or recovered from COVID-19 (not recorded which).

In its sample, this clone was seen a few times. This sequence joins TRBV27 and TRBJ1-5; possible D gene TRBD1, 6 bases. The V gene's germline CDR1 is MNHEY and CDR2 SMNVEV (reference sequence). V dropped 3 bases and J dropped 4 bases, with 7 bases sitting between them. The CDR3 sequence is 13 residues long. This CDR3 is CASSFQGNQPQHF. The CDR3 nucleotides are TGTGCCAGCAGTTTCCAGGGGAATCAGCCCCAGCATTTT.

The J gene is TRBJ2-7, the V gene TRBV10-2, with TRBD2 matching over 10 bases. In germline, CDR1 is WSHSY, CDR2 SAAADI. Trimming cost V 3 bases and J 3 bases; bases outside gene matches: 2. There are 14 residues in the CDR3. The CDR3 DNA is TGCGCCAGCAGTGATGGGACTAGCGTCTACGAGCAGTACTTC. Residues: CASSDGTSVYEQYF.

The chain uses TRBV7-2 and TRBJ2-7; 11 positions agree with TRBD2. The germline CDR1 and CDR2 sequences are SGHTA and FQGNSA. J gave up 6 bases and V 1 base, and 5 bases lay outside the gene matches. The CDR3 contains 15 residues. The chain's CDR3 is CASSLVASGRSEQYF. CDR3 nucleotides: TGTGCCAGCAGCTTAGTGGCTAGCGGGAGGAGCGAGCAGTACTTC.

This clone has more than one count but fewer than ten. The chain is built from TRBV9 and TRBJ1-3; tentatively, D is TRBD1 (6 bases). CDR1 is SGDLS and CDR2 is YYNGEE in the germline V gene. Trimming removed 6 bases from V and 3 bases from J, with 13 bases in between. This CDR3 spans 14 amino acids. CDR3 residues: CASNREGHGNTIYF. CDR3 nucleotide sequence: TGTGCCAGCAACAGGGAAGGTCATGGAAACACCATATATTTT.

The V gene is TRBV7-2, the J gene TRBJ2-1; 9 nucleotides match TRBD2. V dropped 5 bases and J dropped 4; count of bases not matched to a gene: 9. The CDR3 is 16 amino acids. From germline, CDR1 is SGHTA and CDR2 FQGNSA. CDR3 sequence reads: CASSALAGLLYNEQFF. The CDR3, as DNA: TGTGCCAGCAGCGCCCTAGCGGGATTACTATACAATGAGCAGTTCTTC.

This chain joins TRBV7-8 and TRBJ2-1, with D unclear. CDR1 is SGHVS, CDR2 FQNEAQ, per germline. V lost 3 bases, J lost 16 bases, and 4 bases lay in between. The CDR3 covers 8 residues. For the CDR3, the DNA is TGTGCCAGCAGCTTTAAATTCTTC. It is translated as CASSFKFF.

About this clone: The junction and the germline gene differ at one end; a read error may be behind it. The rearrangement joins TRBV28 to TRBJ2-3, with D possibly being TRBD2 (7 bases). Looked up from germline, CDR1 is MDHEN and CDR2 is SYDVKM. This CDR3 is built from 14 residues. The CDR3 nucleotides are TGTGCCAGTAGTTTACAGGGAGGGGCAGATACGCAGTATTTT. Encoded protein: CASSLQGGADTQYF.

The chain uses TRBV28 and TRBJ2-5, with 9 bases matching TRBD2. The germline gives CDR1 MDHEN, CDR2 SYDVKM. The CDR3 contains 15 residues. Trimming removed 2 bases from V and 1 base from J; junction bases left unmatched: 2. As DNA, the CDR3 is TGTGCCAGCAGTTTACCGGGACTAGCCCAAGAGACCCAGTACTTC. Translation: CASSLPGLAQETQYF.

In its sample, this clone was seen a few times. The DNA for the CDR3 is TGTGCCAGCAGTTTGGACAGAACCTGGACCGGGGAGCTGTTTTTT. The encoded protein is CASSLDRTWTGELFF. The chain has TRBV28 and TRBJ2-2, with a possible D match to TRBD1 (6 bases). The germline CDR1 and CDR2 sequences are MDHEN and SYDVKM. The CDR3 consists of 15 residues. Between the trimmed V and J ends, which lost 3 bases and 5 bases, there was a span of 13 bases.

This rearrangement joins TRBV6-5 to TRBJ2-7; D is ambiguous. The CDR3 covers 13 residues. Trimming left V 5 bases short and J 0 bases short, with 8 bases between. Germline V gives CDR1 MNHEY, CDR2 SVGAGI. CDR3 amino acids: CASSRVTSYEQYF. CDR3 DNA: TGTGCCAGCAGTCGGGTGACCTCCTACGAGCAGTACTTC.

The chain uses TRBV10-2 and TRBJ2-7; 8 bases are shared with TRBD1. Germline-derived CDR1 and CDR2 are WSHSY and SAAADI. The V segment lost 3 bases and the J segment 7 bases; nucleotides outside the gene matches: 8. The CDR3 contains 14 residues. In DNA, the CDR3 is TGCGCCAGCAGTGATACAGGGGGGTCGGGAGAGCAGTACTTC. It codes for CASSDTGGSGEQYF.

The V gene is TRBV5-5, the J gene TRBJ2-1; a weak D match, TRBD2 (5 bases). Trimming left V 3 bases short and J 7 bases short, with 20 bases between. In germline, CDR1 is SGHKS, CDR2 YYEKEE (reference sequence). The CDR3 is 16 amino acids. CDR3 bases: TGTGCCAGCAGCTCCCGTGGTGGGAGTAATTCGAATGAGCAGTTCTTC. Protein: CASSSRGGSNSNEQFF.

V and J are TRBV28 and TRBJ1-6; 7 positions match TRBD1. Trimming at V came to 5 bases and at J to 8 bases, leaving 9 bases not matched to a gene. Germline values: CDR1 MDHEN, CDR2 SYDVKM. The CDR3 consists of 15 residues. CDR3 region: CASSPLTGLYSPLHF. CDR3 nucleotide sequence: TGTGCCAGCAGTCCGTTGACAGGGTTATATTCACCCCTCCACTTT.

The rearrangement uses TRBV19 and TRBJ1-5; D possibly corresponds to TRBD1 (5 bases). Germline V gene data show CDR1 as LNHDA and CDR2 as SQIVND (reference sequence). The length of the CDR3 is 14 residues. Trimming pared 3 bases from V and 5 bases from J, leaving 11 bases between. This CDR3 is CASSISGRDQPQHF. The CDR3 DNA sequence: TGTGCCAGTAGTATTTCAGGGAGGGATCAGCCCCAGCATTTT.

V and J are TRBV2 and TRBJ2-7; D uncertain. This CDR3 is built from 14 residues. Germline V gene data show CDR1 as SNHLY and CDR2 as FYNNEI. Trimming pared 5 bases from V and 0 bases from J, leaving 11 bases between. The CDR3 DNA reads TGTGCCAGCAGTTGGAGCCGAACCTCCTACGAGCAGTACTTC. Translation: CASSWSRTSYEQYF.

V gene TRBV3-1 (or the pseudogene TRBV3-2) combines with J gene TRBJ1-4; D remains unclear. The CDR3 is 14 amino acids. V lost 0 bases and J 14 bases, leaving 16 bases between the germline ends. Germline CDR1 LGHDT, CDR2 YNNKEL (reference sequence). CDR3: CASSQDSSPQALFF. In nucleotides, the CDR3 is TGTGCCAGCAGCCAAGACTCCTCTCCCCAGGCCCTGTTTTTT.

The chain uses TRBV3-1 (or the pseudogene TRBV3-2) and TRBJ2-3; 8 nucleotides line up with TRBD2. In germline, CDR1 is LGHDT, CDR2 YNNKEL (reference sequence). V lost 1 base and J lost 1; bases outside the gene matches: 4. The CDR3 runs to 16 residues. DNA of the CDR3: TGTGCCAGCAGCCAAGCAGCGGGAGCCCGCACAGATACGCAGTATTTT. It specifies CASSQAAGARTDTQYF.